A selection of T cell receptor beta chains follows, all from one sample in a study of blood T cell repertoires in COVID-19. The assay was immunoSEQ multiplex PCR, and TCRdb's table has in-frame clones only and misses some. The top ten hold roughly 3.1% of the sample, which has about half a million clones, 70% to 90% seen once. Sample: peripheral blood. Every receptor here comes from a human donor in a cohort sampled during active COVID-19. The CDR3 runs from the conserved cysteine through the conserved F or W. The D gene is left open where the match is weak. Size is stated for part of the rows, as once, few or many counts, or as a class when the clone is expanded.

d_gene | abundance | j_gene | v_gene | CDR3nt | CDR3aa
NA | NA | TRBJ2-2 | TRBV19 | TGTGCCAGTACCCCCAGGACACAACGTTACACCGGGGAGCTGTTTTTT | CASTPRTQRYTGELFF
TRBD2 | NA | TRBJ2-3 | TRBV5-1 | TGCGCCAGCACCTATAGCGGGAGGAGCACAGATACGCAGTATTTT | CASTYSGRSTDTQYF
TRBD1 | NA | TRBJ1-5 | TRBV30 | TGTGCCTGGAGTGTACGGACAGGATATCAGCCCCAGCATTTT | CAWSVRTGYQPQHF
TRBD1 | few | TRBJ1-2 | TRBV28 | TGTGCCAGCAGTTTACCCCTTCGACAGGGAGCTAACTATGGCTACACCTTC | CASSLPLRQGANYGYTF
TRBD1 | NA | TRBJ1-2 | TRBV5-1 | TGCGCCAGCAGCTTGTTGATGACAGGGGGCGATGGCTACACCTTC | CASSLLMTGGDGYTF
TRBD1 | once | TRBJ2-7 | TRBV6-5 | TGTGCCAGCAGGCGACCGGGACAGGGGTACGAGCAGTACTTC | CASRRPGQGYEQYF
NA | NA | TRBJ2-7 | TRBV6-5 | TGTGCCAGCAGTTACGGGACTGAGTCCTACGAGCAGTACTTC | CASSYGTESYEQYF
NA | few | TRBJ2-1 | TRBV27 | TGTGCCAGCAGTTTTGTGAACGACCCCAGGAATGAGCAGTTCTTC | CASSFVNDPRNEQFF
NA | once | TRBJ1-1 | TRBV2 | TGTGCCATCCGGAGTTGGGCTGAAGCTTTCTTT | CAIRSWAEAFF
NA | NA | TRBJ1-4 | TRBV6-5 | TGTGCCAGCAGTTACGCGGCGGGAGGTGGTGAAAAACTGTTTTTT | CASSYAAGGGEKLFF
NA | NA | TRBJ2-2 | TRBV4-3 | TGCGCCAGCAGCCAACTATTTAGCGGCTTGAACACCGGGGAGCTGTTTTTT | CASSQLFSGLNTGELFF
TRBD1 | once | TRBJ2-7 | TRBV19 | TGTGCCAGTAGTACTTACAGGGGCCCCTACGAGCAGTACTTC | CASSTYRGPYEQYF
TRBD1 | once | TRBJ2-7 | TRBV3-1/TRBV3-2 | TGTGCCAGCAGTCAAGAGAAGAGGGGGCACGAGCAGTACTTC | CASSQEKRGHEQYF
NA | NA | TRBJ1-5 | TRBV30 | TGTGCCTGGAGTCCAAATGGGGCCCAATATAGCAATCAGCCCCAGCATTTT | CAWSPNGAQYSNQPQHF
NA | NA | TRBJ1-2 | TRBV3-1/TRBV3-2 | TGTGCCAGCAGCCAAGATCAGAGGGGCTACACCTTC | CASSQDQRGYTF
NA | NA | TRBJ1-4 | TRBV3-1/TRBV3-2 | TGTGCCAGCAGCCAGGCGGGGGAGGGGGTGTATGAAAAACTGTTTTTT | CASSQAGEGVYEKLFF
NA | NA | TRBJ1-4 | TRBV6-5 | TGTGCCAGCAGTTTTGACAGGACCAATGAAAAACTGTTTTTT | CASSFDRTNEKLFF
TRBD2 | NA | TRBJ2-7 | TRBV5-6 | TGTGCCAGCAGCTTGGCGGGAGGGGTCTACGAGCAGTACTTC | CASSLAGGVYEQYF
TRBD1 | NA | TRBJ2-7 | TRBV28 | TGTGCCAGCAGTTTCCGGCGCAGCAGGGGGCGCCACGAGCAGTACTTC | CASSFRRSRGRHEQYF
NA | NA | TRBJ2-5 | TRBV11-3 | TGTGCCAGCAGCCCATCAGGGGAAGAGACCCAGTACTTC | CASSPSGEETQYF
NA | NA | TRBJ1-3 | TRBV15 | TGTGCCACCAGCAGAGGGCCTGGAAACACCATATATTTT | CATSRGPGNTIYF
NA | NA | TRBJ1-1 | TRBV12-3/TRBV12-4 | TGTGCCAGCTTGCGGGACGTCAGAGCTTTCTTT | CASLRDVRAFF
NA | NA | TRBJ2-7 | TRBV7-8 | TGTGCCAGCAGATACGGGGGGACAGGACGTGCCTACGAGCAGTACTTC | CASRYGGTGRAYEQYF
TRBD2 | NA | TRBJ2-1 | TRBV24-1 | TGTGCCACCAGTGAAGGGAGGGGCCCCTACAATGAGCAGTTCTTC | CATSEGRGPYNEQFF
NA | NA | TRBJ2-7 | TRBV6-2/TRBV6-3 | TGTGCCAGCAGTTACTCGTTCGATAGCGCCTTCTCCTACGAGCAGTACTTC | CASSYSFDSAFSYEQYF
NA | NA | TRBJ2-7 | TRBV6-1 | TGTGCCAGCAGGCGAAACCGGGACTTCTACGAGCAGTACTTC | CASRRNRDFYEQYF
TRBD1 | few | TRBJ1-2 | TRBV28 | TGTGCCAGCAGTCCCTTGACAGGGGGCGAGGACTACACCTTC | CASSPLTGGEDYTF
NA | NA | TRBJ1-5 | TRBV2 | TGTGCCAGCAGGGAGGAAACCAAGGGTCAGCCCCAGCATTTT | CASREETKGQPQHF
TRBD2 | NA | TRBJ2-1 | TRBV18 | TGTGCCAGCTCACCCCAAGCAGGTAGCGGGGGATTAGGGCAGTTCTTC | CASSPQAGSGGLGQFF
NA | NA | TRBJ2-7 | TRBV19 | TGTGCCAGTAGTATAGGAATTGGACTCCTGTACGAGCAGTACTTC | CASSIGIGLLYEQYF
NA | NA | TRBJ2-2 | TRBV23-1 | TGCGCCAGCAGTCAATCTGGGCGCATCGGCGAGCATACGGTTAGGACCGGGGAGCTGTTTTTT | CASSQSGRIGEHTVRTGELFF
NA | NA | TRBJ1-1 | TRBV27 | TGTGCCAGCAGTTCAGTTTTTATGAACACTGAAGCTTTCTTT | CASSSVFMNTEAFF
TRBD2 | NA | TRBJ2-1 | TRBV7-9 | TGTGCCAGCAGCTTAAGAGGTGGCGGGAGGGCCTTGTACAATGAGCAGTTCTTC | CASSLRGGGRALYNEQFF